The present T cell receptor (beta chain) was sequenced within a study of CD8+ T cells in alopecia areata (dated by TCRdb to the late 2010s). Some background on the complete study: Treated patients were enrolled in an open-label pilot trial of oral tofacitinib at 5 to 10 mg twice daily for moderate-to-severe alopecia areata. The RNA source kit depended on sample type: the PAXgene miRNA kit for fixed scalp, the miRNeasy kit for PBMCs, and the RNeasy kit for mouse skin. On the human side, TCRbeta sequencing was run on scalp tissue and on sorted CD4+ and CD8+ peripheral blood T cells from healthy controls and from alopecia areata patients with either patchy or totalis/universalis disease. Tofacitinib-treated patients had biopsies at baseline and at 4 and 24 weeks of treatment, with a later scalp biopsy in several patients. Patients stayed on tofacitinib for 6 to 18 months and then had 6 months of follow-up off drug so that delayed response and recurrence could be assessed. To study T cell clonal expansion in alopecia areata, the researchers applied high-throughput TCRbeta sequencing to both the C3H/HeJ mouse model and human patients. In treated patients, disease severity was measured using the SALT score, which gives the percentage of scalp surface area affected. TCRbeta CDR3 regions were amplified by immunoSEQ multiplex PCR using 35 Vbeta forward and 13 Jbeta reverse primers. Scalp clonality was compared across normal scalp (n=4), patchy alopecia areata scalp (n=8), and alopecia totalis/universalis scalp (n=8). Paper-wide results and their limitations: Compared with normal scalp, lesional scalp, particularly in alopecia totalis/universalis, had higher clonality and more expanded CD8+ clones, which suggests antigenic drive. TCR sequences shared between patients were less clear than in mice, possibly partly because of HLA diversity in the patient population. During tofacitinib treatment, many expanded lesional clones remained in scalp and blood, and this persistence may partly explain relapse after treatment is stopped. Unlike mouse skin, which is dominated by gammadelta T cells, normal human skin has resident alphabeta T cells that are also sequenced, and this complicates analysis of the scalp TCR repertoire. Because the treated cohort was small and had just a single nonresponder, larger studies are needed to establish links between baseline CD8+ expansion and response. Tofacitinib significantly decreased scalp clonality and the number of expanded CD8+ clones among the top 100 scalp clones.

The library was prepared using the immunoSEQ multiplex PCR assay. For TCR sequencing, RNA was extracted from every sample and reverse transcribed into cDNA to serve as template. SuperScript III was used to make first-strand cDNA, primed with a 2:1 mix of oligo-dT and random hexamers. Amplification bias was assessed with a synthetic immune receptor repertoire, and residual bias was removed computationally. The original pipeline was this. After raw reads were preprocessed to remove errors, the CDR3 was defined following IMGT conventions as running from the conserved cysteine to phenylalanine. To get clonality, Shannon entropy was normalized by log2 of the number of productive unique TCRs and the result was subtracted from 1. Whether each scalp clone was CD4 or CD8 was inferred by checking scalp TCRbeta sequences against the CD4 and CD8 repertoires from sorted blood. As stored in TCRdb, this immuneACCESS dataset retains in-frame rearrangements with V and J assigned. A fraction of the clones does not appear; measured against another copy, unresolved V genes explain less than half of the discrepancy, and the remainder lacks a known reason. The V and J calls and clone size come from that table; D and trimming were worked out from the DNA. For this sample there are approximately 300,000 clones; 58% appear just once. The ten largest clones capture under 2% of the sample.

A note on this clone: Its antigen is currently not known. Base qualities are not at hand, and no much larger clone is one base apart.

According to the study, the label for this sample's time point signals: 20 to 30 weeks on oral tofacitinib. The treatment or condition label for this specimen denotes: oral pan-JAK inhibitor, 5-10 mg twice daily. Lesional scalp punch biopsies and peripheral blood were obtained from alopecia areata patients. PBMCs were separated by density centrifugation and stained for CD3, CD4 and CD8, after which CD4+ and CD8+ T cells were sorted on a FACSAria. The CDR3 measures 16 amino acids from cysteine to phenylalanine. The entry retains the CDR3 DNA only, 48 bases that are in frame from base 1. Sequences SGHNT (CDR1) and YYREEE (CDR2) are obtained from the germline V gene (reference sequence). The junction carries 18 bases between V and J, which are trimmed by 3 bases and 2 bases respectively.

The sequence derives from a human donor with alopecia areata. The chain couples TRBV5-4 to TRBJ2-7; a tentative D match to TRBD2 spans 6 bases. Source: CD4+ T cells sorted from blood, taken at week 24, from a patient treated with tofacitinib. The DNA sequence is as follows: TGTGCCAGCAGCTCCTATGGGACTTCCAGGGCCTACGAGCAGTACTTC. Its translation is CASSSYGTSRAYEQYF.